This T cell receptor beta chain was profiled in a study of shared clonotypes between healthy human individuals. Study results and caveats: Genetic and exposure-history diversity was limited by the few donors.

Of note for this clone: Its antigen is still unknown.

Produced via immunoSEQ multiplex PCR; TCRdb's table is partial and in-frame only. Among millions of clones listed, more than 85% were seen once. Naivety among CD8 cells was defined by CD45RO negativity and positive CCR7 selection, thereby excluding terminally differentiated effector memory CD45RA+ cells. V was trimmed by 1 base and J by 0 bases, leaving 4 bases between them. Germline V gene data show CDR1 as MNHEY and CDR2 as SMNVEV (reference sequence). This CDR3 is 14 amino acids long. The chain recombines TRBV27 with TRBJ1-5; D is unresolved. The sequenced material came from naive CD8+ T cells from PBMCs. The TCR comes from a man aged 18 to 29 in good health. Some clones in this sample may be carry-over from other donors' samples. The CDR3 protein is CASSLWDSNQPQHF. Here the CDR3 DNA reads TGTGCCAGCAGTTTATGGGATAGCAATCAGCCCCAGCATTTT.